This entry lists 10 T cell receptor beta chains sequenced from one sample in a study of graft-versus-host responses after intestinal transplantation. The antigens of these receptors remain unknown. Produced via immunoSEQ multiplex PCR; TCRdb's table is partial and in-frame only. The sample has 98,000 or so clones, less than 90% seen once. This specimen was unstimulated CD4+ T cells sorted from spleen or lymph node cells, taken before intestinal transplant. These receptors were taken from a human donor who received an intestinal transplant.

This chain uses TRBV11-2 with TRBJ2-7; no firm D call. Germline values: CDR1 SGHAT, CDR2 FQNNGV. V was clipped by 1 base and J by 0 bases, with 10 bases between them. The CDR3 length is 15 residues. CDR3 bases: TGTGCCAGCAGCTTAGGTGGATCGAGCTCCTACGAGCAGTACTTC. This encodes CASSLGGSSSYEQYF.

The chain has TRBV29-1 and TRBJ2-5; 8 nucleotides match TRBD1. Germline V gene data show CDR1 as SQVTM and CDR2 as ANQGSEA. This CDR3 has 14 residues. V shed 7 bases, J shed 3 bases, and the junction held 10 bases outside the gene matches. The CDR3 DNA reads TGCAGCGCCAACGGACAGGGCGGGGAAGAGACCCAGTACTTC. As protein: CSANGQGGEETQYF.

This clone appeared a single time. The chain recombines TRBV7-9 with TRBJ2-7; unclear D gene. From germline, CDR1 is SEHNR and CDR2 FQNEAQ (reference sequence). The V end was cut by 3 bases, the J end by 2 bases, with 2 bases between. This CDR3 spans 11 amino acids. CDR3 DNA sequence: TGTGCCAGCAGCTTTACCTACGAGCAGTACTTC. Translation: CASSFTYEQYF.

The chain links TRBV2 to TRBJ1-2, with TRBD1 matching over 7 bases. CDR1 and CDR2 from the germline V gene are SNHLY and FYNNEI. This CDR3 spans 15 amino acids. J gave up 1 base and V 3 bases, and 5 bases lay outside the gene matches. In DNA, the CDR3 is TGTGCCAGCAGTGAGAACAGGGGATTTAACTATGGCTACACCTTC. It translates to CASSENRGFNYGYTF.

This chain links TRBV7-3 with TRBJ2-1; TRBD2 agrees at 9 bases. Losses at the gene ends were 5 bases for V and 4 bases for J; bases not matched to a gene: 9. CDR3 length: 16 residues. Germline V gene data show CDR1 as SGHTA and CDR2 as FQGTGA. The chain's CDR3 is CASSPAGGGAYNEQFF. The CDR3 DNA sequence: TGTGCCAGCAGCCCCGCGGGCGGGGGGGCATACAATGAGCAGTTCTTC.

This clone was counted between two and nine times. This chain connects TRBV19 to TRBJ2-7; D might be TRBD2 (6 bases). Trimming pared 0 bases from V and 4 bases from J, leaving 19 bases between. There are 17 residues in the CDR3. In germline, CDR1 is LNHDA, CDR2 SQIVND (reference sequence). CDR3 loop: CASSIDPRQGLPYEQYF. The CDR3 bases are TGTGCCAGTAGTATAGATCCCCGGCAGGGACTGCCTTACGAGCAGTACTTC.

The genes are TRBV27 and TRBJ2-5, with 10 bases fitting TRBD1. V lost 8 bases and J lost 5; bases outside the gene matches: 11. Germline V gives CDR1 MNHEY, CDR2 SMNVEV (reference sequence). This CDR3 region has 15 residues. As DNA, the CDR3 is TGTGCCAGCTCGGATTTGGGACAGGGGTTCGAGACCCAGTACTTC. This translates into CASSDLGQGFETQYF.

The J gene is TRBJ2-1, the V gene TRBV5-1; D is ambiguous. This CDR3 comprises 16 residues. Germline V lookup: CDR1 SGHRS, CDR2 YFSETQ. V was clipped by 4 bases and J by 12 bases, with 26 bases between them. The CDR3 loop is CASSPEPMSRSTRQFF. The CDR3 bases are TGCGCCAGCAGCCCTGAGCCCATGAGCCGCTCAACGCGGCAGTTCTTC. The complete variable domain, with remaining parts taken from reference TRBV5-1 and TRBJ2-1, reads KAGVTQTPRYLIKTRGQQVTLSCSPISGHRSVSWYQQTPGQGLQFLFEYFSETQRNKGNFPGRFSGRQFSNSRSEMNVSTLELGDSALYLCASSPEPMSRSTRQFFGPGTRLTVL.

J is TRBJ2-1 and V is TRBV28; D perhaps matches TRBD2 (5 bases). Germline V CDR1 and CDR2: MDHEN, SYDVKM. The ends were cut back, 6 bases at V and 5 bases at J, with 26 bases in the middle. The CDR3 loop spans 18 amino acids. CDR3 sequence reads: CASRALGLPAPTDNEQFF. CDR3 DNA: TGTGCCAGCAGGGCGCTAGGACTGCCCGCGCCTACCGACAATGAGCAGTTCTTC.

This chain links TRBV12-5 with TRBJ1-1; 7 bases fit TRBD1. CDR3 size: 16 residues. Trimming at V came to 5 bases and at J to 1 base, leaving 10 bases not matched to a gene. CDR1 is LGHNT and CDR2 is FRNRAP in the germline V gene. CDR3 in DNA: TGTGCTAGTGGTAAGCGAGAGGGGACAGCGAACACTGAAGCTTTCTTT. Protein sequence: CASGKREGTANTEAFF. Together with reference TRBV12-5 and TRBJ1-1, the CDR3 gives the full variable domain: DARVTQTPRHKVTEMGQEVTMRCQPILGHNTVFWYRQTMMQGLELLAYFRNRAPLDDSGMPKDRFSAEMPDATLATLKIQPSEPRDSAVYFCASGKREGTANTEAFFGQGTRLTVV.